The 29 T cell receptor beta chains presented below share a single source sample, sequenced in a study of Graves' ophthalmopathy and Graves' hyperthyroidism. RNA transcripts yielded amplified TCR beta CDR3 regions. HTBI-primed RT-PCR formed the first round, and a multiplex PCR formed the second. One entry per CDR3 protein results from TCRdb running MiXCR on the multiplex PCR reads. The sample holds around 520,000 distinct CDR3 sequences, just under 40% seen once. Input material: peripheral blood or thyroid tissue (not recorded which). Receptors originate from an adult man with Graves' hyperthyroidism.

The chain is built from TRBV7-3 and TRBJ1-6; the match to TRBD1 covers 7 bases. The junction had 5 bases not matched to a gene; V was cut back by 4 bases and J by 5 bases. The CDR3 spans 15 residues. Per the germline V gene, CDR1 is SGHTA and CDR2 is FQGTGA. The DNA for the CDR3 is TGTGCCAGCAGCTCGACAGGGAGCGATAATTCACCCCTCCACTTT. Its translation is CASSSTGSDNSPLHF.

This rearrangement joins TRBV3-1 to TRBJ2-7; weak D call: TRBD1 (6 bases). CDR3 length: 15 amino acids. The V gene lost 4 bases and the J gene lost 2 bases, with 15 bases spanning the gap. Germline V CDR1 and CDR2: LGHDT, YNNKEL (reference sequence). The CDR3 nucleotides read TGTGCCAGCAGCCTACAGGGTTTTATTCCCTACGAGCAGTACTTC. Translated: CASSLQGFIPYEQYF.

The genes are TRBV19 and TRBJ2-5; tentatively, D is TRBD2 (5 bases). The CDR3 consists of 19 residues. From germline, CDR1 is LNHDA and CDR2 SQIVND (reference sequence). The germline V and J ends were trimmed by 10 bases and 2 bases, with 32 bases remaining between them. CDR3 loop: CATASDYRGARSRQETQYF. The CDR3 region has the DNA TGTGCCACCGCCTCCGACTACCGAGGTGCACGGAGCAGGCAAGAGACCCAGTACTTC. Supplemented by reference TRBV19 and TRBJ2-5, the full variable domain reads DGGITQSPKYLFRKEGQNVTLSCEQNLNHDAMYWYRQDPGQGLRLIYYSQIVNDFQKGDIAEGYSVSREKKESFPLTVTSAQKNPTAFYLCATASDYRGARSRQETQYFGPGTRLLVL.

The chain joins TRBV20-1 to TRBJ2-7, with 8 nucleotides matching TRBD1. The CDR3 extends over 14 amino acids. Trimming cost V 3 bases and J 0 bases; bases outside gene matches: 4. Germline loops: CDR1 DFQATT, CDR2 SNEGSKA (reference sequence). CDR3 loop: CSASPGTGSYEQYF. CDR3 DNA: TGCAGTGCTAGTCCCGGGACAGGCTCCTACGAGCAGTACTTC.

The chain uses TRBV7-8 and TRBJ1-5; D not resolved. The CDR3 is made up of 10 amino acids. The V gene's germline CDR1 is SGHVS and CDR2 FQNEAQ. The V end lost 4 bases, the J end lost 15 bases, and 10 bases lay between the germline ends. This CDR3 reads CASSYQPRHF. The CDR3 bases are TGTGCCAGCAGCTACCAACCACGGCATTTT.

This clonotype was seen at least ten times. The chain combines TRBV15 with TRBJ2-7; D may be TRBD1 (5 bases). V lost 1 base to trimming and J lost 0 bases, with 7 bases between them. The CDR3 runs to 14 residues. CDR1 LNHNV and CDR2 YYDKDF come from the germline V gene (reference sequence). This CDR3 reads CATSRGDSSYEQYF. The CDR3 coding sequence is TGTGCCACCAGCAGAGGAGACAGCTCCTACGAGCAGTACTTC.

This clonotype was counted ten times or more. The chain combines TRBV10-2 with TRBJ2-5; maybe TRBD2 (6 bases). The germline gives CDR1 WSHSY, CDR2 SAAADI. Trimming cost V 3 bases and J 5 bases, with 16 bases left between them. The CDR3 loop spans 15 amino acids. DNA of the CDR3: TGCGCCAGCAGTGACCTGCTAGCGAGAGATGAGACCCAGTACTTC. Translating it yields CASSDLLARDETQYF.

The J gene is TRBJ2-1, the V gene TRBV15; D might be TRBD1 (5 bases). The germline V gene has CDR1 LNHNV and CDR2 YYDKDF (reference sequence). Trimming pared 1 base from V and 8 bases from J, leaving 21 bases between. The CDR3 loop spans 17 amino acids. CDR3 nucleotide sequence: TGTGCCACCAGCAGAGCCCCCCAGGGTCCCAAGTCGCATGAGCAGTTCTTC. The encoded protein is CATSRAPQGPKSHEQFF.

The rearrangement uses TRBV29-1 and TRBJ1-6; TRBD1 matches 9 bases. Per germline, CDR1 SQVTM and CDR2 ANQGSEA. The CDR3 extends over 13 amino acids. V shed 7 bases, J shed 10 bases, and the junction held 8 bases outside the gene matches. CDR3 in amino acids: CSAGTGQSSPLHF. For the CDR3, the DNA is TGCAGCGCCGGGACAGGGCAAAGCTCACCCCTCCACTTT.

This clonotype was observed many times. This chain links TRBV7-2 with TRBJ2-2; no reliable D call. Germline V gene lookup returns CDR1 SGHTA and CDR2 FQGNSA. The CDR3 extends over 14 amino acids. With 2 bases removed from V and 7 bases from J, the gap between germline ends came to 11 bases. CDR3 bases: TGTGCCAGCAGCTTAAGCCCCCAAGGCGGGGAGCTGTTTTTT. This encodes CASSLSPQGGELFF.

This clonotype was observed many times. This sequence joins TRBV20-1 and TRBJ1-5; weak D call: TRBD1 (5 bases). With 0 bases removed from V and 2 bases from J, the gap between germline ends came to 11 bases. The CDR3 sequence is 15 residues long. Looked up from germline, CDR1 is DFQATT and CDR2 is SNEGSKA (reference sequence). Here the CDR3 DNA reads TGCAGTGCTAGAGATTGGGGCAGGGGCAATCAGCCCCAGCATTTT. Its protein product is CSARDWGRGNQPQHF.

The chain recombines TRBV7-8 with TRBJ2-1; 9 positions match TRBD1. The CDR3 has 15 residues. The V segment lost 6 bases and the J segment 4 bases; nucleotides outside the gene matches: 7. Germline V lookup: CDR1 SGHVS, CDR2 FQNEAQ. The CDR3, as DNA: TGTGCCAGCAGACAACAGGGGGCGCGGTACAATGAGCAGTTCTTC. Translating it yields CASRQQGARYNEQFF.

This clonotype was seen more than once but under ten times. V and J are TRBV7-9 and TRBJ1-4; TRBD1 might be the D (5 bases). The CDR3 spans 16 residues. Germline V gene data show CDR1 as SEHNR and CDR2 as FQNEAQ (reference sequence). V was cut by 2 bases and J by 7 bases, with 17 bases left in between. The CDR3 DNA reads TGTGCCAGCAGCTTATTAGAGGTGTCTGGGGGTGAAAAACTGTTTTTT. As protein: CASSLLEVSGGEKLFF.

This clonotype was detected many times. CDR3 nucleotide sequence: TGCAGTGCTAGAGATCTAGAGGGCACTGAAGCTTTCTTT. It yields the protein CSARDLEGTEAFF. The J gene is TRBJ1-1, the V gene TRBV20-1; D gene ambiguous. V lost 0 bases, J lost 4 bases, and 9 bases lay in between. Germline CDR1 reads DFQATT; CDR2 reads SNEGSKA (reference sequence). The CDR3 loop spans 13 amino acids.

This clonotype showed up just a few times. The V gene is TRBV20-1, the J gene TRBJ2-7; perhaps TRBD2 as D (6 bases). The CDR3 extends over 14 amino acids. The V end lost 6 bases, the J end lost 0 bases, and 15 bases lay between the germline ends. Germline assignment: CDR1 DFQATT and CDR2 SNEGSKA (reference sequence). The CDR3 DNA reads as TGCAGTGCCAGAACTAGCAAGAGCTCCTACGAGCAGTACTTC. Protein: CSARTSKSSYEQYF.

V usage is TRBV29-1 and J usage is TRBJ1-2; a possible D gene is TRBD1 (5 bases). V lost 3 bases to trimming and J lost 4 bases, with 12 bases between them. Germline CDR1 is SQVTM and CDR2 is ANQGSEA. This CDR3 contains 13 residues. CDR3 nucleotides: TGCAGCGTTGAGCGGGACTCAACCTATGGCTACACCTTC. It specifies CSVERDSTYGYTF.

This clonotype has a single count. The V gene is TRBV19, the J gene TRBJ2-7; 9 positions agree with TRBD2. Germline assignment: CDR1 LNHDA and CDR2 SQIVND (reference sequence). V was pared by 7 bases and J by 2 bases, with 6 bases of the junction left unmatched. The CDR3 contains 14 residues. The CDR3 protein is CASTPAGGTYEQYF. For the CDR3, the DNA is TGTGCCAGTACCCCAGCGGGAGGTACCTACGAGCAGTACTTC.

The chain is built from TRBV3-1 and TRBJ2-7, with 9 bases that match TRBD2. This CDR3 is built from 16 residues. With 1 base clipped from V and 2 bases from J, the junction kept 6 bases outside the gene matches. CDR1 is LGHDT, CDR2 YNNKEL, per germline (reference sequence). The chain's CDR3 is CASSQGKGLATYEQYF. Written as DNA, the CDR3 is TGTGCCAGCAGCCAAGGGAAGGGACTAGCAACCTACGAGCAGTACTTC.

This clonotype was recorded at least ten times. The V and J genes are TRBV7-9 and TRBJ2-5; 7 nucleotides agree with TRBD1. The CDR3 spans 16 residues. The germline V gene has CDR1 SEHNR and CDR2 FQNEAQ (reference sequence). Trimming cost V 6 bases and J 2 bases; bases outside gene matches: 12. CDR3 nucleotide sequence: TGTGCCAGCAGACGGGGACAGCCCTCGGGACAAGAGACCCAGTACTTC. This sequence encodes CASRRGQPSGQETQYF.

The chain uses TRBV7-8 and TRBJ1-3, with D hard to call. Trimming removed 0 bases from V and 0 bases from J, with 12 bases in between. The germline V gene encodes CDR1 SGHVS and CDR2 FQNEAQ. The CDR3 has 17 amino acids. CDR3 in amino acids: CASSLAHSGSSGNTIYF. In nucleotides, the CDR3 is TGTGCCAGCAGCTTAGCGCACAGCGGGAGCTCTGGAAACACCATATATTTT.

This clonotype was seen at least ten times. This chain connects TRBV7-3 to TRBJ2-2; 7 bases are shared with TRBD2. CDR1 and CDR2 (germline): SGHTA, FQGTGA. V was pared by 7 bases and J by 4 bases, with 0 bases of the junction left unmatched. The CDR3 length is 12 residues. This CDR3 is CASTGGTGELFF. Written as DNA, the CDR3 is TGTGCCAGCACGGGGGGCACCGGGGAGCTGTTTTTT.

This chain's CDR3 is CSVVARAITDTQYF. CDR3 nucleotide sequence: TGCAGCGTTGTGGCCAGGGCAATCACAGATACGCAGTATTTT. The V call is TRBV29-1, the J call TRBJ2-3, with D perhaps TRBD1 (5 bases). Germline lookup yields CDR1 SQVTM and CDR2 ANQGSEA. The V and J ends lost 4 bases and 2 bases respectively, with 13 bases between them. This CDR3 spans 14 amino acids.

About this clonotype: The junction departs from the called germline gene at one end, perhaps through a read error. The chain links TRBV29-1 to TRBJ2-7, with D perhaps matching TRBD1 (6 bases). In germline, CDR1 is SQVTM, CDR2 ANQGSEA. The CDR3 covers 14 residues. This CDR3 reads CSVTGGAGNYGQYF. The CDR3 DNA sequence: TGCAGCGTGACAGGTGGGGCAGGAAACTACGGGCAGTACTTC.

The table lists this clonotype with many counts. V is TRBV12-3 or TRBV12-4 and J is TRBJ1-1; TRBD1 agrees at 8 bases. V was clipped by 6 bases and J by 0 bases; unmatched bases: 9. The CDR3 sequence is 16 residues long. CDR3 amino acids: CASSSRDRPLNTEAFF. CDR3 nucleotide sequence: TGTGCCAGCAGCTCCCGGGACAGGCCATTGAACACTGAAGCTTTCTTT.

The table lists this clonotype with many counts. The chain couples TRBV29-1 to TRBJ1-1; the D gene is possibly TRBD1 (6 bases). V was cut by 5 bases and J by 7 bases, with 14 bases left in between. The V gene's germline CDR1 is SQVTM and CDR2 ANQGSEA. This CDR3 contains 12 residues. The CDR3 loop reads CSVSWGADEAFF. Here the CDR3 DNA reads TGCAGCGTTTCCTGGGGGGCGGATGAAGCTTTCTTT.

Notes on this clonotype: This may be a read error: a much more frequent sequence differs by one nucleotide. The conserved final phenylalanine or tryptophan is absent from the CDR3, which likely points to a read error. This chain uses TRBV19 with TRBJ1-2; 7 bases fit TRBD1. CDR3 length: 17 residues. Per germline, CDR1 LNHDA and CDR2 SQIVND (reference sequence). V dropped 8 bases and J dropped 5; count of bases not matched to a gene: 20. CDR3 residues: CASQKYPQTGIVYGYTL. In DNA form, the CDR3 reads TGTGCCAGTCAAAAGTATCCCCAGACAGGGATTGTATATGGCTACACCCTC.

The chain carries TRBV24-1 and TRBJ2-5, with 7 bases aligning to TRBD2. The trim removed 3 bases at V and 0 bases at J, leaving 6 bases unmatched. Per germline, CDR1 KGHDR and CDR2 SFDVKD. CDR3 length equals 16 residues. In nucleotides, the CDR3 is TGTGCCACCAGTGATCCTAGCGCGGGAGACCAAGAGACCCAGTACTTC. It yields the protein CATSDPSAGDQETQYF.

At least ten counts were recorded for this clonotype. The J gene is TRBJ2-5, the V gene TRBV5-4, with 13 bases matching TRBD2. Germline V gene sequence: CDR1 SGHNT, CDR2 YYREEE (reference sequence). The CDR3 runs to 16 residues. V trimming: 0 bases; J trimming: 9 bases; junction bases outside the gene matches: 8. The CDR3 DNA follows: TGTGCCAGCAGCTTGGCGAGGGGGACTAGCGGGAAACCCCAGTACTTC. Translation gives CASSLARGTSGKPQYF.

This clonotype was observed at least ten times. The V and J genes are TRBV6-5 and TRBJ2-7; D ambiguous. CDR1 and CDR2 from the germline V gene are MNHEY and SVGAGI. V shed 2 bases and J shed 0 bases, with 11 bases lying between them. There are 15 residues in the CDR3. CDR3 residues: CASSYQLESSYEQYF. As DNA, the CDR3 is TGTGCCAGCAGTTACCAGCTCGAGAGCTCCTACGAGCAGTACTTC.